What follows are 23 T cell receptor beta chains derived from one specimen sequenced in a study of cytomegalovirus exposure and HLA in healthy donors. Both 60 Vbeta primers and 13 Jbeta primers went into the PCR. Clones were sequenced by immunoSEQ multiplex PCR, and TCRdb holds only the in-frame ones, with some missing. The repertoire table contains over 200,000 clones. The specimen sequenced was PBMCs. These TCRs come from a woman under 40 in good health and CMV-seropositive.

This chain uses TRBV6-5 with TRBJ1-1, with D possibly being TRBD1 (6 bases). This CDR3 contains 14 residues. Between the trimmed V and J ends, which lost 2 bases and 4 bases, there was a span of 11 bases. Germline loops: CDR1 MNHEY, CDR2 SVGAGI. Here the CDR3 DNA reads TGTGCCAGCAGTTACCCAGGGGATACCACTGAAGCTTTCTTT. This encodes CASSYPGDTTEAFF.

The rearrangement joins TRBV5-6 to TRBJ1-5, with D hard to call. V gave up 1 base and J gave up 6 bases, with 11 bases separating them. The CDR3 sequence is 14 residues long. Germline V gene sequence: CDR1 SGHDT, CDR2 YYEEEE. CDR3 coding DNA: TGTGCCAGCAGCTTGTTCGACTTTGGTCAGCCCCAGCATTTT. Protein product: CASSLFDFGQPQHF. The entire variable domain, with the rest obtained from reference TRBV5-6 and TRBJ1-5, is as follows: DAGVTQSPTHLIKTRGQQVTLRCSPKSGHDTVSWYQQALGQGPQFIFQYYEEEERQRGNFPDRFSGHQFPNYSSELNVNALLLGDSALYLCASSLFDFGQPQHFGDGTRLSIL.

V gene TRBV18 combines with J gene TRBJ1-2; 9 bases align to TRBD1. The germline V gene encodes CDR1 KGHSH and CDR2 LQKENI. Trimming cost V 0 bases and J 8 bases; bases outside gene matches: 7. The CDR3 contains 15 residues. The CDR3: CASSPPGTGTGGYTF. In nucleotides, the CDR3 is TGTGCCAGCTCACCACCCGGGACAGGGACGGGGGGCTACACCTTC.

The chain joins TRBV4-2 to TRBJ1-2; the match to TRBD1 covers 11 bases. The CDR3 has 16 residues. Germline V lookup: CDR1 LGHNA, CDR2 YNFKEQ. V lost 3 bases and J lost 4; bases outside the gene matches: 7. The CDR3 sequence is CASSQEGQGAIYGYTF. The CDR3 bases are TGTGCCAGCAGCCAGGAAGGACAGGGGGCAATCTATGGCTACACCTTC.

The chain uses TRBV10-2 and TRBJ2-5, with D perhaps matching TRBD1 (6 bases). V lost 3 bases, J lost 5 bases, and 16 bases lay in between. The germline gives CDR1 WSHSY, CDR2 SAAADI. The CDR3 length is 15 residues. The CDR3 nucleotides are TGCGCCAGCAGTGATGAGTATGGGACAAAGGAGACCCAGTACTTC. Its protein is CASSDEYGTKETQYF.

The chain combines TRBV7-9 with TRBJ1-4; TRBD1 agrees at 8 bases. The germline gives CDR1 SEHNR, CDR2 FQNEAQ (reference sequence). V was clipped by 2 bases and J by 3 bases; unmatched bases: 5. The CDR3 loop spans 16 amino acids. The DNA of the CDR3 is TGTGCCAGCAGCTTACAGGGGGCTGGGGCTAATGAAAAACTGTTTTTT. It specifies CASSLQGAGANEKLFF.

V and J are TRBV10-3 and TRBJ1-5; 7 bases match TRBD1. The CDR3 sequence is 15 residues long. CDR1 is ENHRY, CDR2 SYGVKD, per germline. The junction had 7 bases not matched to a gene; V was cut back by 6 bases and J by 2 bases. CDR3 residues: CAIRSVGQGNQPQHF. In DNA, the CDR3 is TGTGCCATCAGATCCGTCGGACAGGGCAATCAGCCCCAGCATTTT.

The rearrangement links TRBV28 to TRBJ1-3, with D possibly matching TRBD1 (6 bases). CDR1 and CDR2 (germline): MDHEN, SYDVKM. This CDR3 spans 14 amino acids. Deletions cut 5 bases from V and 1 base from J, with 9 bases between. Here the CDR3 DNA reads TGTGCCAGCAGTCCCACAGGGTCTGGAAACACCATATATTTT. Translated, it gives CASSPTGSGNTIYF.

The chain combines TRBV7-9 with TRBJ2-7; no firm D call. V lost 1 base to trimming and J lost 5 bases, with 6 bases between them. Germline values: CDR1 SEHNR, CDR2 FQNEAQ (reference sequence). This CDR3 is 12 amino acids long. CDR3 loop: CASSLERDEQYF. CDR3 nucleotides: TGTGCCAGCAGCTTAGAACGGGACGAGCAGTACTTC.

The rearrangement uses TRBV28 and TRBJ1-1, with 7 bases matching TRBD1. This CDR3 comprises 19 residues. The germline V gene encodes CDR1 MDHEN and CDR2 SYDVKM. V lost 1 base, J lost 5 bases, and 19 bases stayed unmatched. DNA for the CDR3: TGTGCCAGCAGTTTATTTTTTCTAGGTAGGGGGCGCGATGTAACTGAAGCTTTCTTT. This encodes CASSLFFLGRGRDVTEAFF.

The chain has TRBV5-6 and TRBJ2-3; 7 bases fit TRBD1. The CDR3 contains 18 residues. Germline V gene sequence: CDR1 SGHDT, CDR2 YYEEEE. V shed 5 bases and J 3 bases; nucleotides not matched to a gene: 18. CDR3 sequence reads: CASSMLGGRTGETDTQYF. The CDR3 bases are TGTGCCAGCAGTATGTTAGGGGGCCGGACAGGCGAAACAGATACGCAGTATTTT.

The genes are TRBV7-2 and TRBJ2-7, with 10 bases fitting TRBD1. The CDR3 has 13 amino acids. Germline CDR1 is SGHTA and CDR2 is FQGNSA. After removal of 5 bases from V and 2 bases from J, the junction contained 0 bases not matched to a gene. CDR3 loop: CASSGTGAYEQYF. Here the CDR3 DNA reads TGTGCCAGCAGCGGGACAGGGGCCTACGAGCAGTACTTC.

This chain links TRBV7-8 with TRBJ2-1; TRBD2 agrees at 14 bases. V lost 5 bases, J lost 10 bases, and 16 bases stayed unmatched. Germline V lookup: CDR1 SGHVS, CDR2 FQNEAQ. The CDR3 has 18 residues. The CDR3: CASSLPRRLAGGAGEQFF. DNA of the CDR3: TGTGCCAGCAGCCTACCCCGTAGACTAGCGGGAGGGGCCGGGGAGCAGTTCTTC.

The chain couples TRBV30 to TRBJ2-3, with TRBD2 as a possible D gene (6 bases). V dropped 4 bases and J dropped 0 bases, with 11 bases sitting between them. CDR3 length: 14 amino acids. Germline V gene lookup returns CDR1 GTSNPN and CDR2 SVGIG (reference sequence). The CDR3 coding sequence is TGTGCCTGGATAGGTAGCGGAAGCACAGATACGCAGTATTTT. Amino acids: CAWIGSGSTDTQYF.

The chain uses TRBV30 and TRBJ2-3; 11 positions agree with TRBD2. Trimming cost V 1 base and J 0 bases; bases outside gene matches: 12. This CDR3 is 19 amino acids long. Germline CDR1 is GTSNPN and CDR2 is SVGIG (reference sequence). CDR3 coding DNA: TGTGCCTGGAGTGACCCCGGGTGGACTAGCGGGTATAGCACAGATACGCAGTATTTT. The encoded protein is CAWSDPGWTSGYSTDTQYF.

The chain links TRBV28 to TRBJ2-2; 7 nucleotides line up with TRBD1. CDR1 is MDHEN and CDR2 is SYDVKM in the germline V gene. Germline trimming cut 4 bases from V and 8 bases from J; bases unmatched to any gene: 7. CDR3 length: 14 residues. CDR3 DNA: TGTGCCAGCAGTTCAACAGGGGAACGTGGGGAGCTGTTTTTT. It yields the protein CASSSTGERGELFF.

This rearrangement joins TRBV5-1 to TRBJ2-1, with 13 bases matching TRBD2. Germline CDR1 reads SGHRS; CDR2 reads YFSETQ. V was pared by 1 base and J by 4 bases, with 5 bases of the junction left unmatched. CDR3 length equals 17 residues. The CDR3 region is CASSLTSGGAEYNEQFF. The CDR3 DNA sequence: TGCGCCAGCAGCTTGACTAGCGGGGGGGCGGAGTACAATGAGCAGTTCTTC.

The chain employs TRBV7-8 and TRBJ1-4; 8 nucleotides align to TRBD1. Germline lookup yields CDR1 SGHVS and CDR2 FQNEAQ. The CDR3 is made up of 15 amino acids. The ends lost 1 base at V and 7 bases at J; junction bases unmatched: 5. The CDR3 spells CASSLDPGGSEKLFF. CDR3 bases: TGTGCCAGCAGCTTAGATCCAGGGGGCAGTGAAAAACTGTTTTTT.

V gene TRBV6-4 combines with J gene TRBJ2-7; the D gene is possibly TRBD2 (5 bases). Germline CDR1 and CDR2: MRHNA and SNTAGT. Between the trimmed V and J ends, which lost 10 bases and 0 bases, there was a span of 22 bases. The CDR3 length is 16 residues. CDR3 sequence reads: CATTFSGKKSSYEQYF. In DNA form, the CDR3 reads TGTGCCACCACCTTTTCGGGGAAAAAGAGCTCCTACGAGCAGTACTTC.

The V and J genes are TRBV28 and TRBJ2-6, with 9 bases matching TRBD1. J gave up 0 bases and V 5 bases, and 8 bases lay outside the gene matches. Germline V gene sequence: CDR1 MDHEN, CDR2 SYDVKM. This CDR3 is 18 amino acids long. CDR3: CASSPSGQGYSGANVLTF. The CDR3 bases are TGTGCCAGCAGTCCATCGGGACAGGGATACTCTGGGGCCAACGTCCTGACTTTC.

The chain is built from TRBV18 and TRBJ2-5; 9 positions match TRBD2. The end of the DNA aligns better with TRBJ2-7, so the J call may be wrong. Germline CDR1 reads KGHSH; CDR2 reads LQKENI. The CDR3 consists of 16 residues. In nucleotides, the CDR3 is TGTGCCAGCTCACCACGCCTAGCGGGGTCTGACAACGAGCAGTACTTC. It is translated as CASSPRLAGSDNEQYF.

The genes are TRBV5-1 and TRBJ1-1, with D perhaps TRBD1 (6 bases). Trimming left V 4 bases short and J 0 bases short, with 19 bases between. CDR3 length: 17 residues. Looked up from germline, CDR1 is SGHRS and CDR2 is YFSETQ. The CDR3 nucleotides are TGCGCCAGCAGCAGGGGGGGGTCTGGAGACATGAACACTGAAGCTTTCTTT. Protein: CASSRGGSGDMNTEAFF.

V usage is TRBV19 and J usage is TRBJ2-3, with 9 nucleotides matching TRBD2. The V gene's germline CDR1 is LNHDA and CDR2 SQIVND (reference sequence). V shed 5 bases, J shed 5 bases, and the junction held 8 bases outside the gene matches. The CDR3 sequence is 15 residues long. This CDR3 reads CASSSGTSSRDTQYF. The DNA for the CDR3 is TGTGCCAGTAGTTCGGGGACTAGCTCCCGAGATACGCAGTATTTT.